Sequencing of this TCR beta chain was carried out in a study of regulatory T cells in long-lasting Graves disease. As for time point: newly diagnosed GD, antithyroid drugs for less than 3 months. With RNA extracted from PBMCs as input, the TCR library was made. All patients originated from an endocrinology department located in Xi'an, China. CDR3 length equals 14 residues. With 5 bases clipped from V and 8 bases from J, the junction kept 9 bases outside the gene matches. Germline V CDR1 and CDR2: PRHDT, FYEKMQ (reference sequence). The study's findings and limits: Those with persistent disease had in common more public clonotypes (roughly 3,000) than new patients (around 910). Among samples with persistent disease, TRBV28, TRBJ1-2 and TRBJ2-5 were favored.

In building TCR beta libraries, iRepertoire HTBI primers were used together with Arm-PCR of CDR3 regions. TCRdb reprocessed the multiplex PCR reads with MiXCR, giving one entry per CDR3 protein. The profile covers approximately 460,000 distinct CDR3 sequences, with 15% to 20% appearing a single time and around 10% taken by the ten largest. This clonotype was observed a handful of times. Its antigen is currently unknown. The sample was also linked to a second study, of T cells in Graves' hyperthyroidism and ophthalmopathy. That source adds: Each diagnosis drew on symptoms, thyroxine, TRAb, thyroid ultrasound and orbital computed tomography findings.

The sequence came from a woman aged 25 to 39 with Graves disease. The material sequenced was peripheral blood mononuclear cells (PBMCs), taken at new diagnosis, from a patient treated with antithyroid drugs. This chain connects TRBV13 to TRBJ2-4; the match to TRBD1 covers 7 bases. CDR3 protein: CASSRRQGTDIQYF. The DNA for the CDR3 is TGTGCCAGCAGCCGCCGACAGGGTACGGACATTCAGTACTTC.